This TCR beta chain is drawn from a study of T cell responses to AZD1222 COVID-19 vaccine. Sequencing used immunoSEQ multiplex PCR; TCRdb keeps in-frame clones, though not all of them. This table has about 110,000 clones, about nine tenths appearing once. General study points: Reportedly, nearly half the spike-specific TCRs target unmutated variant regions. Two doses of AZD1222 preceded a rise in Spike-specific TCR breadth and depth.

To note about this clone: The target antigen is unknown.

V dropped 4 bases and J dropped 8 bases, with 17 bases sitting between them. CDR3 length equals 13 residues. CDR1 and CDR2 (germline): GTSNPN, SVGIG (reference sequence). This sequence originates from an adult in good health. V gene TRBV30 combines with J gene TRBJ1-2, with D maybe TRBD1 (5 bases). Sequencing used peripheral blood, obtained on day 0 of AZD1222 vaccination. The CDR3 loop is CAWTDQGFGGYTF. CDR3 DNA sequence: TGTGCCTGGACGGACCAGGGCTTTGGAGGCTACACCTTC.